This section outlines one TCR beta chain sequence together with its context. Its antigen is still unknown. The sample contains more than one DNA sequence encoding this CDR3. PCR employed 60 Vbeta and 13 Jbeta primers. Repertoires were generated with immunoSEQ multiplex PCR, while TCRdb's copy carries only in-frame clones and drops some. This sample has about 160,000 clones, with 71% found just once. This sample stems from a study of cytomegalovirus exposure and HLA in healthy donors. Regarding the study as a whole: Rare TCR sequences dominated, though some public TCRs recurred in many donors. It was assumed in the presence/absence analyses that sequencing depth was roughly uniform across donors.

Germline lookup yields CDR1 SEHNR and CDR2 FQNEAQ (reference sequence). The CDR3 contains 15 residues. V lost 5 bases and J lost 1, with 11 bases in between. J is TRBJ2-2 and V is TRBV7-9; tentatively, D is TRBD1 (5 bases). Sequencing was done on a sample of PBMCs. This clonotype was obtained from a woman aged 25 to 39 in good health and CMV-seronegative. The CDR3 DNA reads TGTGCCAGCAGCCTAGGGCAGGGGAACACCGGGGAGCTGTTTTTT. It yields the protein CASSLGQGNTGELFF.